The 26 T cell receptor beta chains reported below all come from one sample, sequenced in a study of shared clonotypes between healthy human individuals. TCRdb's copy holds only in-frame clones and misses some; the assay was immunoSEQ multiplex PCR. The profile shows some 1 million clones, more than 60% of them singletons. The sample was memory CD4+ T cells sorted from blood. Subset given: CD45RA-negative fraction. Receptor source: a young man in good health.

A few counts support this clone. CDR3 sequence reads: CASSYFRQGGRQPQHF. The CDR3 DNA follows: TGTGCCAGCAGTTATTTCCGCCAGGGGGGCCGTCAGCCCCAGCATTTT. The V and J genes are TRBV28 and TRBJ1-5, with TRBD1 identical over 7 bases. This CDR3 is 16 amino acids long. With 4 bases clipped from V and 6 bases from J, the junction kept 12 bases outside the gene matches. Looked up from germline, CDR1 is MDHEN and CDR2 is SYDVKM.

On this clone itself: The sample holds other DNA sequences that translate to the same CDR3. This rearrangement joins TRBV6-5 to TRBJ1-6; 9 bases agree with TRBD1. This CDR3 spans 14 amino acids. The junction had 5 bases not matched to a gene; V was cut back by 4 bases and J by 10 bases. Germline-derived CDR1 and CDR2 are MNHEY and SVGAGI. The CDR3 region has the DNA TGTGCCAGCAGTTCCGGACAGGGGAACTCACCCCTCCACTTT. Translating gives CASSSGQGNSPLHF.

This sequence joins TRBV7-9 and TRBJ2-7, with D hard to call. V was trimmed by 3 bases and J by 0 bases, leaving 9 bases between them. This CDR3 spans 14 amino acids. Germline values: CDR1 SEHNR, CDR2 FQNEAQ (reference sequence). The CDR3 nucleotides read TGTGCCAGCAGCTTGAACAGCCTCTCCTACGAGCAGTACTTC. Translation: CASSLNSLSYEQYF.

The CDR3 DNA reads TGTGCCAGCAGCTTACGGGACTTCCAGGGGACCCAGTACTTC. This encodes CASSLRDFQGTQYF. V is TRBV11-2 and J is TRBJ2-5; D is possibly TRBD2 (6 bases). CDR1 SGHAT and CDR2 FQNNGV come from the germline V gene. The V gene lost 2 bases and the J gene lost 7 bases, with 14 bases spanning the gap. This CDR3 region has 14 residues. The full variable domain, with the rest looked up from reference TRBV11-2 and TRBJ2-5, is EAGVAQSPRYKIIEKRQSVAFWCNPISGHATLYWYQQILGQGPKLLIQFQNNGVVDDSQLPKDRFSAERLKGVDSTLKIQPAKLEDSAVYLCASSLRDFQGTQYFGPGTRLLVL.

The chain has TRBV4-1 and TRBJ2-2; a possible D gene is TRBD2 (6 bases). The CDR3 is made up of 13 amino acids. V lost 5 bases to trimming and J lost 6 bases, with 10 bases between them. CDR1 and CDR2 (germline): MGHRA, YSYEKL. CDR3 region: CASSRRESGELFF. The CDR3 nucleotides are TGCGCCAGCAGCAGACGGGAGTCCGGGGAGCTGTTTTTT.

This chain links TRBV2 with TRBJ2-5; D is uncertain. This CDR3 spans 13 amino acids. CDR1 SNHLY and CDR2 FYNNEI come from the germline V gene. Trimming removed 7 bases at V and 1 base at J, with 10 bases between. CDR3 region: CASMRGTQETQYF. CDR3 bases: TGTGCCAGCATGAGAGGAACCCAAGAGACCCAGTACTTC.

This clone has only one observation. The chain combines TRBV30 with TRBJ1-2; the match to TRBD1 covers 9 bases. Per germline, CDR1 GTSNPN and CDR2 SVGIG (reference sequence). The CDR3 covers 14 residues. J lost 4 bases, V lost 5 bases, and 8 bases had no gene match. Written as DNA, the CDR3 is TGTGCCTGGTGTTTTACAGGGGGCGGCTATGGCTACACCTTC. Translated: CAWCFTGGGYGYTF.

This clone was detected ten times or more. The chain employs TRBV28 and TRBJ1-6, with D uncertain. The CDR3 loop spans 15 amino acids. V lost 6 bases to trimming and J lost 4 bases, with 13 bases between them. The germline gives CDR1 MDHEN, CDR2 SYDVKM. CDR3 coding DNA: TGTGCCAGCAGAAAGGCCCGGGAATATAATTCACCCCTCCACTTT. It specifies CASRKAREYNSPLHF.

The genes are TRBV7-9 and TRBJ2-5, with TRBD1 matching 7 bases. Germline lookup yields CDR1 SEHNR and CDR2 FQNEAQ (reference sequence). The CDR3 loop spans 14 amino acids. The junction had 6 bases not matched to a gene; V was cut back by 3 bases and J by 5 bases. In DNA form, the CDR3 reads TGTGCCAGCAGCTTCCTGACAGGGATGGAGACCCAGTACTTC. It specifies CASSFLTGMETQYF. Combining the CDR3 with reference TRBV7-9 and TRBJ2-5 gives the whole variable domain DTGVSQNPRHKITKRGQNVTFRCDPISEHNRLYWYRQTLGQGPEFLTYFQNEAQLEKSRLLSDRFSAERPKGSFSTLEIQRTEQGDSAMYLCASSFLTGMETQYFGPGTRLLVL.

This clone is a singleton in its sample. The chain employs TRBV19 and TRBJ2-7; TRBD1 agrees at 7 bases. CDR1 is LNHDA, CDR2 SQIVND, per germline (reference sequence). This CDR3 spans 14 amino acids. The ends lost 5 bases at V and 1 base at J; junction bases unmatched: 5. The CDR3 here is CASSVRDSSYEQYF. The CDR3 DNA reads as TGTGCCAGTAGTGTCCGGGACAGTTCCTACGAGCAGTACTTC.

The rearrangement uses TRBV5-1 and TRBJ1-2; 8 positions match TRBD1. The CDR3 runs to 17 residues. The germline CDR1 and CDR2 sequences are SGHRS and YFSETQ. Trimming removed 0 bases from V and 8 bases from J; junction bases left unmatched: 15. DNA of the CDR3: TGCGCCAGCAGCTTGGTACCCCGACAGGGGTACGAATCGGGCTACACCTTC. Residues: CASSLVPRQGYESGYTF.

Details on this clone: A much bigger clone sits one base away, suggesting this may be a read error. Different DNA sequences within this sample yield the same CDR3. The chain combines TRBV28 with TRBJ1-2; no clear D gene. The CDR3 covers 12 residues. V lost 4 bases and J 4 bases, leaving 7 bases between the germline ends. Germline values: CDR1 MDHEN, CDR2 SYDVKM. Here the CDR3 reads CASSWGGYGYTF. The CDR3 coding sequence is TGTGCCAGCAGTTGGGGAGGCTATGGCTACACCTTC.

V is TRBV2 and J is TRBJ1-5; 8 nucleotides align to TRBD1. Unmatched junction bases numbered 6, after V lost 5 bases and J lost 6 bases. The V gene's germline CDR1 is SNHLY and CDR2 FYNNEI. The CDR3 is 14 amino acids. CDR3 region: CASSMDREGQPQHF. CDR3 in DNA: TGTGCCAGCAGTATGGACAGGGAGGGTCAGCCCCAGCATTTT.

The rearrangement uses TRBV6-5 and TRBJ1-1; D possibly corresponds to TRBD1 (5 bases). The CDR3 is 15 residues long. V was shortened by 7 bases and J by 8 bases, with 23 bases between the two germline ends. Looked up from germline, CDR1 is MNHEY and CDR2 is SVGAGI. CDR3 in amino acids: CASTTPTRGGLEAFF. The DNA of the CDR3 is TGTGCCAGCACTACTCCAACCCGGGGGGGTTTAGAAGCTTTCTTT.

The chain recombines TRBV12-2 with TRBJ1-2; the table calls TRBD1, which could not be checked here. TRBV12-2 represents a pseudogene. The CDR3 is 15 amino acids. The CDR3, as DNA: TGTGCAAGTCGCTCCACCGGACAGGCTAACTATGGCTACACCTTC. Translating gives CASRSTGQANYGYTF.

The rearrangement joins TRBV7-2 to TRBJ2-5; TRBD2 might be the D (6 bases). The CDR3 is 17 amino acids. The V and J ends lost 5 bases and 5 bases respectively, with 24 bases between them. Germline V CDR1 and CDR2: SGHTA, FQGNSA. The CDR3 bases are TGTGCCAGCAGCCCAAAGCAAGGAGGGTTACCTCGGGAGACCCAGTACTTC. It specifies CASSPKQGGLPRETQYF.

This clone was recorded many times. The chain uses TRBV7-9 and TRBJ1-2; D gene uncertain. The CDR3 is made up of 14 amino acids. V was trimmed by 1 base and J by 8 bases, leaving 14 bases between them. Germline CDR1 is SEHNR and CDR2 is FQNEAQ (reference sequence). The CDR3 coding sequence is TGTGCCAGCAGCTTAGAAAGCGCGGGCGGGGGCTACACCTTC. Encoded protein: CASSLESAGGGYTF.

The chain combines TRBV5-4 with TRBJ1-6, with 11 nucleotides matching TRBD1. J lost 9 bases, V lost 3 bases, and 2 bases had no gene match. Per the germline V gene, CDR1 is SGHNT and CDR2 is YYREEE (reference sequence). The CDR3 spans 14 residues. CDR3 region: CASSWDRGSSPLHF. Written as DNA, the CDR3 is TGTGCCAGCAGCTGGGACAGGGGGTCTTCACCCCTCCACTTT.

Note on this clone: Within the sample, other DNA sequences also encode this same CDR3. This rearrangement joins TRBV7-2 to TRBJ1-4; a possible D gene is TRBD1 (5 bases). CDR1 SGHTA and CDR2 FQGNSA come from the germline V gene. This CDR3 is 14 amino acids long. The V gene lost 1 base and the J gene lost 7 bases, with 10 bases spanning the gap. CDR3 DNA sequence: TGTGCCAGCAGCTTAGGGGGGTTTCGTGAAAAACTGTTTTTT. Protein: CASSLGGFREKLFF.

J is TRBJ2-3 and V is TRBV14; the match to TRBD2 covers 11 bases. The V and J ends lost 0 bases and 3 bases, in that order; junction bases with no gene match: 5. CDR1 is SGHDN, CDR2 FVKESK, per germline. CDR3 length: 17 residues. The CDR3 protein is CASSQELAGGPTDTQYF. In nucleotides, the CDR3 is TGTGCCAGCAGCCAAGAATTAGCGGGAGGGCCGACAGATACGCAGTATTTT.

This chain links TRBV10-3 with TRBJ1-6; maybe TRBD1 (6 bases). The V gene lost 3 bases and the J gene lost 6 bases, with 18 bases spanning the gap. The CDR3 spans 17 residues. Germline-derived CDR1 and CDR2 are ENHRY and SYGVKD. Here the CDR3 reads CAISDPDSSLFNSPLHF. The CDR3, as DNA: TGTGCCATCAGTGACCCGGACAGTAGTCTCTTTAATTCACCCCTCCACTTT.

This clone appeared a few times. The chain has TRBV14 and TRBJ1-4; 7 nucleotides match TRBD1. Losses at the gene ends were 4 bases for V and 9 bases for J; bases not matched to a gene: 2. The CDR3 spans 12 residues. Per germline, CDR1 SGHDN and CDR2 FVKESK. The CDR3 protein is CASSLQGKKLFF. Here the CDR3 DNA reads TGTGCCAGCAGCCTACAGGGGAAAAAACTGTTTTTT.

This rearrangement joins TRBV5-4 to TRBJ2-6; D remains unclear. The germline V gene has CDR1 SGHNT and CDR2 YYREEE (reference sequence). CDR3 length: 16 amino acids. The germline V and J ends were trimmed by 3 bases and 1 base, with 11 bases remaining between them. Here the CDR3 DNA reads TGTGCCAGCAGCTCAACGCAGGTATCTGGGGCCAACGTCCTGACTTTC. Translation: CASSSTQVSGANVLTF.

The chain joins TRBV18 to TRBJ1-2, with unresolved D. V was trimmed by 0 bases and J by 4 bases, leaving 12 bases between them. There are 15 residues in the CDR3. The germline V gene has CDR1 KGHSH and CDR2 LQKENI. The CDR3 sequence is CASSPPEAGSYGYTF. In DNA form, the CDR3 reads TGTGCCAGCTCACCACCGGAGGCAGGATCCTATGGCTACACCTTC.

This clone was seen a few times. CDR3 loop: CASSPANYGYTF. The CDR3 DNA reads as TGTGCCAGTAGTCCGGCTAACTATGGCTACACCTTC. The gene calls are TRBV19 and TRBJ1-2; no firm D call. The CDR3 extends over 12 amino acids. Trimming removed 5 bases from V and 0 bases from J, with 4 bases in between. The germline CDR1 and CDR2 sequences are LNHDA and SQIVND (reference sequence).

The CDR3 bases are TGTGCCAGCAGCGCAGGGGGCTCTGGGGCCAACGTCCTGACTTTC. Translating it yields CASSAGGSGANVLTF. The V and J genes are TRBV7-2 and TRBJ2-6; 7 positions match TRBD1. The CDR3 spans 15 residues. After removal of 5 bases from V and 0 bases from J, the junction contained 1 base not matched to a gene. Germline V lookup: CDR1 SGHTA, CDR2 FQGNSA.